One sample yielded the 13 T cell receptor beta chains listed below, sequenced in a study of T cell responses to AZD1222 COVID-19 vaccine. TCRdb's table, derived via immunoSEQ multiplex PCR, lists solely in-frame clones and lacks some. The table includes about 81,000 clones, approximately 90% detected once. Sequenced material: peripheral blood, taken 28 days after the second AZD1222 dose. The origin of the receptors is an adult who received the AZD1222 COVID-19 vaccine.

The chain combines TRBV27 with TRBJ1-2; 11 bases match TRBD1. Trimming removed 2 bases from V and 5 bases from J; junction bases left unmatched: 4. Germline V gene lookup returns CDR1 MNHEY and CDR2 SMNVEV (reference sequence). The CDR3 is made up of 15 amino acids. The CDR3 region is CASSLARDRGYGYTF. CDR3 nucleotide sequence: TGTGCCAGCAGTTTAGCCCGGGACAGGGGGTATGGCTACACCTTC.

CDR3 region: CASRPGGIAASTDTQYF. DNA for the CDR3: TGTGCCAGCAGACCCGGGGGGATAGCGGCTAGCACAGATACGCAGTATTTT. V gene TRBV27 combines with J gene TRBJ2-3, with 7 positions matching TRBD2. The germline CDR1 and CDR2 sequences are MNHEY and SMNVEV (reference sequence). There are 17 residues in the CDR3. V lost 6 bases and J lost 0; bases outside the gene matches: 12.

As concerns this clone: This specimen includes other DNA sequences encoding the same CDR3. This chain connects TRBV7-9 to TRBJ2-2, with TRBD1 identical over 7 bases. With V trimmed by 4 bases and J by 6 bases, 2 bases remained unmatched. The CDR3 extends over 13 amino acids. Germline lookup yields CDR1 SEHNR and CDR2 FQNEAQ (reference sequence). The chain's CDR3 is CASSSQGAGELFF. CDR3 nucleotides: TGTGCCAGCAGCTCTCAGGGGGCCGGGGAGCTGTTTTTT.

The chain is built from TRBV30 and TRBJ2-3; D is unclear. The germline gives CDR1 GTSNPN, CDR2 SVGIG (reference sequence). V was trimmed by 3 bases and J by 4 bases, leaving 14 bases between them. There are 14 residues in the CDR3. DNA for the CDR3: TGTGCCTGGAGAAGAGGTTTAAGCCCAGATACGCAGTATTTT. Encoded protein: CAWRRGLSPDTQYF. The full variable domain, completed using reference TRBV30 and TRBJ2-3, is SQTIHQWPATLVQPVGSPLSLECTVEGTSNPNLYWYRQAAGRGLQLLFYSVGIGQISSEVPQNLSASRPQDRQFILSSKKLLLSDSGFYLCAWRRGLSPDTQYFGPGTRLTVL.

The CDR3 reads CASRELGQRTFNEQFF. The CDR3 nucleotides are TGTGCCAGTAGGGAACTGGGACAGCGTACTTTCAATGAGCAGTTCTTC. This chain links TRBV19 with TRBJ2-1; 7 nucleotides match TRBD1. Looked up from germline, CDR1 is LNHDA and CDR2 is SQIVND (reference sequence). The ends lost 6 bases at V and 6 bases at J; junction bases unmatched: 14. The CDR3 covers 16 residues.

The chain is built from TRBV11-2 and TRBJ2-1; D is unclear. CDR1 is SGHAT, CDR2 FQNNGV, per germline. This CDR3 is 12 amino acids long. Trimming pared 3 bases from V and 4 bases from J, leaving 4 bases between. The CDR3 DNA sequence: TGTGCCAGCAGCTTTGATTACAATGAGCAGTTCTTC. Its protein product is CASSFDYNEQFF.

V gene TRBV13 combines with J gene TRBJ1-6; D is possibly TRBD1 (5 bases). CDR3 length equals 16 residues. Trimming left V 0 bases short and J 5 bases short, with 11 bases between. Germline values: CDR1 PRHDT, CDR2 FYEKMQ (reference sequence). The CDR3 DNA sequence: TGTGCCAGCAGCTTAGGGGGGACCGCTCATAATTCACCCCTCCACTTT. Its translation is CASSLGGTAHNSPLHF. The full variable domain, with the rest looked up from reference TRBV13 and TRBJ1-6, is AAGVIQSPRHLIKEKRETATLKCYPIPRHDTVYWYQQGPGQDPQFLISFYEKMQSDKGSIPDRFSAQQFSDYHSELNMSSLELGDSALYFCASSLGGTAHNSPLHFGNGTRLTVT.

The DNA of the CDR3 is TGTGCCAGCAGTCCGACGGGACTAGCGGGAACGCAGTATTTT. Translation: CASSPTGLAGTQYF. The chain employs TRBV27 and TRBJ2-3, with 13 bases aligning to TRBD2. The length of the CDR3 is 14 residues. J was trimmed by 9 bases and V by 5 bases; bases with no gene match: 5. Looked up from germline, CDR1 is MNHEY and CDR2 is SMNVEV (reference sequence).

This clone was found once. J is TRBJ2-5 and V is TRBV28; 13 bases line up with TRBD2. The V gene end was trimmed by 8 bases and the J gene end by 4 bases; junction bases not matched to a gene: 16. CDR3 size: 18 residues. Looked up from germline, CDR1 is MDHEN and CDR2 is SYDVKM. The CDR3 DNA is TGTGCCAGCGACCTTTATGGGGGAACTAGCGGGAGGGCAGAGACCCAGTACTTC. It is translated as CASDLYGGTSGRAETQYF.

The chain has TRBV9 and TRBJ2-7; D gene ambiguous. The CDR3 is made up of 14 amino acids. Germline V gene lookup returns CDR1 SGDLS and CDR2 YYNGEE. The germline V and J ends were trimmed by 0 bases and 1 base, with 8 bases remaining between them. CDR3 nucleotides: TGTGCCAGCAGCGTAGACACCGATTCCTACGAGCAGTACTTC. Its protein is CASSVDTDSYEQYF. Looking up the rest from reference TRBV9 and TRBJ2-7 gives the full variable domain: DSGVTQTPKHLITATGQRVTLRCSPRSGDLSVYWYQQSLDQGLQFLIQYYNGEERAKGNILERFSAQQFPDLHSELNLSSLELGDSALYFCASSVDTDSYEQYFGPGTRLTVT.

The CDR3 DNA follows: TGTGCCAGTAGTATCGGGACAGGGGGCGATCAGCCCCAGCATTTT. Residues: CASSIGTGGDQPQHF. J is TRBJ1-5 and V is TRBV19; 12 bases are shared with TRBD1. The CDR3 is 15 residues long. V shed 3 bases, J shed 5 bases, and the junction held 2 bases outside the gene matches. Germline assignment: CDR1 LNHDA and CDR2 SQIVND (reference sequence).

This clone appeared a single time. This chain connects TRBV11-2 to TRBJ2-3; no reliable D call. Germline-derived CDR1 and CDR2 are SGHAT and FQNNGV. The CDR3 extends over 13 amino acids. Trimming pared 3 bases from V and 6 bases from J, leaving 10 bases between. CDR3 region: CASSLLRGDTQYF. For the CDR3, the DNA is TGTGCCAGCAGCTTGCTACGTGGGGATACGCAGTATTTT.

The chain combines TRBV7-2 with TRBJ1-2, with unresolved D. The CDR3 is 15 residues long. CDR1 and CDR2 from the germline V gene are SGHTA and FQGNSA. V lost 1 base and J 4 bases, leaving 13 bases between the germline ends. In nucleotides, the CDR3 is TGTGCCAGCAGCTTAGTTGCGGGCGGAAGCTATGGCTACACCTTC. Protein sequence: CASSLVAGGSYGYTF. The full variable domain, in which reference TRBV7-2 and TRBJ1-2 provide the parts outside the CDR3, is GAGVSQSPSNKVTEKGKDVELRCDPISGHTALYWYRQSLGQGLEFLIYFQGNSAPDKSGLPSDRFSAERTGGSVSTLTIQRTQQEDSAVYLCASSLVAGGSYGYTFGSGTRLTVV.